This section outlines one T cell receptor (beta chain) sequence together with its context. CDR3 length: 14 residues. Germline V lookup: CDR1 LNHDA, CDR2 SQIVND (reference sequence). Trimming cost V 1 base and J 5 bases, with 11 bases left between them. The sample belongs to a study of patients and donors after allogeneic stem cell transplantation. MiXCR, run by TCRdb on the RT-PCR reads, gives a single entry per CDR3 protein. The sample lists 200,000 to 250,000 distinct CDR3 sequences; 11% to 15% were seen once. The material sequenced was blood, either unsorted or a sorted T cell fraction (not recorded which). The J gene is TRBJ1-2, the V gene TRBV19; D is unresolved. This receptor was taken from a human donor who was either an allogeneic HSCT recipient or a stem cell or donor lymphocyte infusion donor (not recorded which). It is not recorded whose cells these are; they may come from a transplant donor. CDR3 coding DNA: TGTGCCAGTAGTATAGTAGTCCGGGATTATGGCTACACCTTC. It yields the protein CASSIVVRDYGYTF.